This TCR beta chain was sequenced for a study of early T cells in non-severe SARS-CoV-2 infection. This clonotype was counted at least ten times. The CDR3 runs 11 residues. CDR1 is SEHNR and CDR2 is FQNEAQ in the germline V gene (reference sequence). V dropped 1 base and J dropped 5 bases, with 2 bases sitting between them. TCRdb reprocessed the 5' RACE reads with MiXCR, giving one entry per CDR3 protein. The sample has 45,000 to 75,000 distinct CDR3 sequences, 5.6% seen once. Sequencing was performed on whole blood. The chain is built from TRBV7-9 and TRBJ2-5; D is unresolved. This TCR was sampled from an adult who was a healthcare worker with PCR-confirmed SARS-CoV-2 infection or an uninfected control (not recorded which). The CDR3 reads CASSLVETQYF. In DNA form, the CDR3 reads TGTGCCAGCAGCTTAGTGGAGACCCAGTACTTC.